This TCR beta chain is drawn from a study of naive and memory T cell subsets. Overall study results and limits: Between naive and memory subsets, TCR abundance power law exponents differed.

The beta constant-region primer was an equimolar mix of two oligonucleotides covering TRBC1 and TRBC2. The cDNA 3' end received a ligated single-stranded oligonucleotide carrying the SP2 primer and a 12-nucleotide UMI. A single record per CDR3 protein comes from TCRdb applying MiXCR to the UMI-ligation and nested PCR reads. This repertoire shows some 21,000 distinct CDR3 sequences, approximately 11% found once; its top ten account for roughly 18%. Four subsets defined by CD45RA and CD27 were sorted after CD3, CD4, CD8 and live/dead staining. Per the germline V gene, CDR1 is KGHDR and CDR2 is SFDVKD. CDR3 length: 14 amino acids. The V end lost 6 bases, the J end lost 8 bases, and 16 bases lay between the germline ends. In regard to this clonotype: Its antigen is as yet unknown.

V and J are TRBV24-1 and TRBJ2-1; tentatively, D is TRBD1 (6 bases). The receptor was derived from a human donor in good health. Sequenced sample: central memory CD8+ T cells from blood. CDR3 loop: CATSSLQGGDEQFF. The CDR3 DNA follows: TGTGCCACCAGTTCCTTACAGGGTGGAGATGAGCAGTTCTTC.